Reported below is one TCR beta chain. The junction departs from the called germline gene at one end, perhaps through a read error. This sample is drawn from a study of glioma-infiltrating T cells. TCR alpha and beta CDR3 regions were amplified from RNA using iRepertoire nested multiplex PCR. One entry per CDR3 protein results from TCRdb running MiXCR on the multiplex PCR reads. Among about 89,000 distinct CDR3 sequences, about a quarter were seen once, and the ten largest hold approximately 7%. Sequencing input: glioma tissue, nonneoplastic brain tissue, or PBMCs (not recorded which). The TCR originated in a human donor with low-grade glioma or glioblastoma, undergoing nonglioma brain surgery, or in good health (not recorded which).

CDR3 sequence reads: CASSYSTGGEEQYF. The DNA of the CDR3 is TGTGCCAGCAGTTACTCCACAGGCGGGGAAGAGCAGTATTTC. The V gene is TRBV6-6, the J gene TRBJ2-7; TRBD2 is a possible D gene (6 bases). The CDR3 contains 14 residues. Germline V gene sequence: CDR1 MNHNY, CDR2 SVGAGI (reference sequence).